The T cell receptor (beta chain) described here comes from a study of CD8 T cells in Susac syndrome. With random hexamers, 0.5 to 1 ug RNA was reverse transcribed. Multiplex immunoSEQ PCR targeted 54 Vbeta and 13 Jbeta TCR beta segments. TCRdb called the immunoSEQ multiplex PCR reads again in MiXCR, with one record for every CDR3 protein. This table has 150,000 to 200,000 distinct CDR3 sequences, about 95% appearing once. The CDR3 contains 13 residues. Germline-derived CDR1 and CDR2 are MDHEN and SYDVKM. Between the trimmed V and J ends, which lost 7 bases and 3 bases, there was a span of 12 bases. In the case of this clonotype: Its specificity is unknown.

TCR beta was sequenced from blood CD8+ and CD4+ T cells. Patients with Susac syndrome met the recently defined diagnostic criteria for definite or probable disease. Overall study results and limits: The peak of CD8+ clonal expansion in Susac was seen in TEMRA cells and active patients.

The sequence derives from a human donor with Susac syndrome. The sample was CD8+ T cells from PBMCs. The gene calls are TRBV28 and TRBJ1-2, with a possible D match to TRBD1 (5 bases). CDR3 amino acids: CASTIGTDYGYTF. CDR3 DNA: TGTGCCAGCACCATAGGGACGGACTATGGCTACACCTTC.